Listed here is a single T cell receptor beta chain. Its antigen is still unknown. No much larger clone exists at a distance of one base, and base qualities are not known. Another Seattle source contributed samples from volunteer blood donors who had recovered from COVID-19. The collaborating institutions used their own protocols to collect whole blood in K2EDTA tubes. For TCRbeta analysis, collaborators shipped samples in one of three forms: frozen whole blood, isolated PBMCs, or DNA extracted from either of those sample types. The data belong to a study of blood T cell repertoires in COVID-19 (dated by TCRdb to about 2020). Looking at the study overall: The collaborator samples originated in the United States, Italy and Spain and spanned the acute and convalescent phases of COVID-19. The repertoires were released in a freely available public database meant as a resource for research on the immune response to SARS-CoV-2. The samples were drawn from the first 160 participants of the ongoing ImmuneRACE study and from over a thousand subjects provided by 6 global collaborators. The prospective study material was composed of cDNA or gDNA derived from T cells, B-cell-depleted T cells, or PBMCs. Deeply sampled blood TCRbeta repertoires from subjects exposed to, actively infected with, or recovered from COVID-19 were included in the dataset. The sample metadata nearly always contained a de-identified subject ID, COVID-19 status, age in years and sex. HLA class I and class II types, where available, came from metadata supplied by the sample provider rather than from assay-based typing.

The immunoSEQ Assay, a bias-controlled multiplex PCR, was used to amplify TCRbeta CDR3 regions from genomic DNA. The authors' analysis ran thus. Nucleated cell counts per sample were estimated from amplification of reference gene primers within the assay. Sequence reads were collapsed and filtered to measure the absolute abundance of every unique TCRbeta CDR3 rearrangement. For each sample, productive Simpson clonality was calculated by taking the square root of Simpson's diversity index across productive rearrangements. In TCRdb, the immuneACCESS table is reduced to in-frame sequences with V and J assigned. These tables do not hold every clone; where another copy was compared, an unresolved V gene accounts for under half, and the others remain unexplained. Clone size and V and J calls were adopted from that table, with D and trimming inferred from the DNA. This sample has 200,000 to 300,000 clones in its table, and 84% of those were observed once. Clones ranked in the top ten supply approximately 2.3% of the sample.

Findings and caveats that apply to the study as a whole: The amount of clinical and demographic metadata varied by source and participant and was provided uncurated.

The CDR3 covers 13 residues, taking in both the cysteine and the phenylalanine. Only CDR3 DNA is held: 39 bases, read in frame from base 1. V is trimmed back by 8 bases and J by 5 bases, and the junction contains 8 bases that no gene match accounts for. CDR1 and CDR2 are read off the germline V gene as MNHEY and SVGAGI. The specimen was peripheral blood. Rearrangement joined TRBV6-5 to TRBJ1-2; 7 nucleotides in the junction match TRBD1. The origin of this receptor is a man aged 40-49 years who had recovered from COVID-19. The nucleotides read TGTGCCAGCGCTAGGGACAGAGAGTATGGCTACACCTTC. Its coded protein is CASARDREYGYTF.